The sequence of this TCR beta chain was determined in a study of T-cell memory formation after mild COVID-19. Study results and caveats: There was a balanced CD4/CD8 profile in clones contracting day 15 to 85, and later expanders leaned CD4+.

A remark on this clonotype: Its antigen is not identified.

CDR1 and CDR2 from the germline V gene are SNHLY and FYNNEI. The CDR3 covers 13 residues. V was pared by 9 bases and J by 1 base, with 10 bases between. TCRdb reprocessed the 5' RACE reads with MiXCR, giving one entry per CDR3 protein. The profile covers around 300,000 distinct CDR3 sequences, with roughly 17% appearing a single time and more than 20% taken by the ten largest. Specimen: PBMCs or a T cell subset sorted from them (not recorded which). The chain uses TRBV2 and TRBJ1-3; perhaps TRBD1 as D (6 bases). The receptor was derived from a man aged 18 to 30 who had mild COVID-19 (a few samples of this study predate the infection). Cell type and time point are not known. In DNA form, the CDR3 reads TGTGCCAGGACGGACAGATCTGGAAACACCATATATTTT. Amino acid sequence: CARTDRSGNTIYF. The variable domain in full, with the rest retrieved from reference TRBV2 and TRBJ1-3, is EPEVTQTPSHQVTQMGQEVILRCVPISNHLYFYWYRQILGQKVEFLVSFYNNEISEKSEIFDDQFSVERPDGSNFTLKIRSTKLEDSAMYFCARTDRSGNTIYFGEGSWLTVV.